This T cell receptor (beta chain) comes out of a study of vaccination and CD4 T cells after COVID-19. Study in general: Nasal swab PCR had detected SARS-CoV-2 in convalescent patients, about 9 mild and one severe. Post-COVID draws followed diagnosis by a median around 97 days (range 35 to 161). Notes on the study in general: Although the median of SARS-CoV-2-reactive clonotypes rose from about 20 to 38, the change was not significant.

Stated treatment: roughly 10-day PBMC culture with coronavirus spike peptide pools or control peptides (ViraFEST assay). With the Oncomine TCR Beta short-read assay, DNA from cultured CD4+ T cells was sequenced. It was from cultured CD4+ T cells that genomic DNA was extracted. MiXCR, applied by TCRdb to the PCR reads, yields one record per CDR3 protein. The table includes over 10,000 distinct CDR3 sequences, nearly 80% detected once. Worth noting for this clonotype: Antigen unknown.

The CDR3 length is 14 residues. The junction had 5 bases not matched to a gene; V was cut back by 6 bases and J by 4 bases. CDR1 is MNHNS, CDR2 SASEGT, per germline. The receptor was derived from a human donor who had recovered from COVID-19. Source material: CD4+ T cells from blood, cultured in vitro. The chain links TRBV6-1 to TRBJ1-5; 8 nucleotides line up with TRBD1. CDR3: CASSRQGQNQPQHF. CDR3 nucleotides: TGTGCCAGCAGCCGACAGGGGCAGAATCAGCCCCAGCATTTT.